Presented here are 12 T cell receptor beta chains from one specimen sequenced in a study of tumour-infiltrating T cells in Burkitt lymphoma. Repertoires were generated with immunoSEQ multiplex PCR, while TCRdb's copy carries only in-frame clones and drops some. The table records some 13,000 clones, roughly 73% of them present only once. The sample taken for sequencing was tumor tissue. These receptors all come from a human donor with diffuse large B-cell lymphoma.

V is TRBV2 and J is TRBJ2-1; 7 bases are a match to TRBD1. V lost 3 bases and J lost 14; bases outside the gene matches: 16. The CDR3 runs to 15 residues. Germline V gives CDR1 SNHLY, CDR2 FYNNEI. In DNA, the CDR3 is TGTGCCAGCAGTGACAAGGGGGCGGGCCGTGTGATGGAGTTCTTC. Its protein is CASSDKGAGRVMEFF.

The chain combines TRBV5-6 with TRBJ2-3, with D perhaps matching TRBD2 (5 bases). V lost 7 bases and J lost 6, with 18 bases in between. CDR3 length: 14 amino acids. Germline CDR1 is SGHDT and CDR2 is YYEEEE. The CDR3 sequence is CASRRSSPGDTQYF. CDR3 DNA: TGTGCCAGCCGGAGGTCAAGCCCGGGTGATACGCAGTATTTT.

The chain's CDR3 is CASSPLRGLAPTGELFF. The CDR3 region has the DNA TGCGCCAGCAGCCCCCTCCGGGGACTAGCCCCCACCGGGGAGCTGTTTTTT. This chain uses TRBV5-1 with TRBJ2-2, with TRBD2 matching 9 bases. V lost 4 bases, J lost 4 bases, and 11 bases stayed unmatched. This CDR3 is 17 amino acids long. Germline values: CDR1 SGHRS, CDR2 YFSETQ.

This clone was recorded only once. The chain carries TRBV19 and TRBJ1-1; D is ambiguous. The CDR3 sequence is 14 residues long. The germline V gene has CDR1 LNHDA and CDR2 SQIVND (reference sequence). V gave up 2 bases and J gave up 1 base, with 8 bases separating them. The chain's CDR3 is CASSISPSNTEAFF. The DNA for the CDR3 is TGTGCCAGTAGTATATCCCCCTCGAACACTGAAGCTTTCTTT.

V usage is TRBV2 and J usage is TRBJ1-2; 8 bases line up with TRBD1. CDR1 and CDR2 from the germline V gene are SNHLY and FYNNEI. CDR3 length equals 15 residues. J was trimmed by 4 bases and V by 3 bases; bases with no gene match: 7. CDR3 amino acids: CASSDMTGVTYGYTF. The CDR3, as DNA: TGTGCCAGCAGTGATATGACAGGGGTTACCTATGGCTACACCTTC.

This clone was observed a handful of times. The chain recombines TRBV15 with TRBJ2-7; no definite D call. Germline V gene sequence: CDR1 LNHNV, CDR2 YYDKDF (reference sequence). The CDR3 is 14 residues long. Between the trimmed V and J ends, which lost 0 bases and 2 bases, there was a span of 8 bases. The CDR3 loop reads CATSRDRATYEQYF. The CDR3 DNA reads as TGTGCCACCAGCAGAGATCGGGCAACCTACGAGCAGTACTTC.

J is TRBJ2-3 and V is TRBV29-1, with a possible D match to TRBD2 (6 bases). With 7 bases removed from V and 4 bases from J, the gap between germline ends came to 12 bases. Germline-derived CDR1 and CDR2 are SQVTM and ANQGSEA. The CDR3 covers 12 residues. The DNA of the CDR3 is TGCAGCGCCAGACTAGTGGCAGATACGCAGTATTTT. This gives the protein CSARLVADTQYF.

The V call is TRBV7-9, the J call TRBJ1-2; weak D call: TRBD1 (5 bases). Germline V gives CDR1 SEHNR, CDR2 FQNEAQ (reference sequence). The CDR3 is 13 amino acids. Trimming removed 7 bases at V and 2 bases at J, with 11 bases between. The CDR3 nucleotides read TGTGCCAGCACCTTCTGGGGGAACTATGGCTACACCTTC. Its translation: CASTFWGNYGYTF. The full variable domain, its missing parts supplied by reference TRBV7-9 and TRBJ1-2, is DTGVSQNPRHKITKRGQNVTFRCDPISEHNRLYWYRQTLGQGPEFLTYFQNEAQLEKSRLLSDRFSAERPKGSFSTLEIQRTEQGDSAMYLCASTFWGNYGYTFGSGTRLTVV.

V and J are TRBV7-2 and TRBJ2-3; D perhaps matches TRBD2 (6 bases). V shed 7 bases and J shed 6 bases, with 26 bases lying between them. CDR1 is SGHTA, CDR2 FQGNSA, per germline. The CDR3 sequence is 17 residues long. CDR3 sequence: CASTGGAAHRFADTQYF. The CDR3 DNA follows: TGTGCCAGCACAGGAGGGGCAGCCCATCGGTTCGCGGATACGCAGTATTTT.

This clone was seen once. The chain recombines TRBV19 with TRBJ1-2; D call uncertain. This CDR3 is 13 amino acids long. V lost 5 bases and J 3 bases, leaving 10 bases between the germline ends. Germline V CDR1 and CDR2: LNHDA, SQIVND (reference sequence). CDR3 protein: CASSLRLYYGYTF. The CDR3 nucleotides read TGTGCCAGTAGTTTAAGACTCTACTATGGCTACACCTTC.

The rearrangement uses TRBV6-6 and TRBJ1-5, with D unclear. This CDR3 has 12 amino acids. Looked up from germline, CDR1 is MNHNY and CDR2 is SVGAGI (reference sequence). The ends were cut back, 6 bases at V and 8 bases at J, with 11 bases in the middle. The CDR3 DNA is TGTGCCAGCAGCCTCTCTGAGGAGCCCCAGCATTTT. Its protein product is CASSLSEEPQHF.

CDR3 DNA: TGTGCCAGCAGCTTGGGACTCAGGGTTTGGTACTTC. Translating gives CASSLGLRVWYF. The rearrangement links TRBV5-6 to TRBJ2-7; a weak D match, TRBD1 (5 bases). CDR3 length equals 12 residues. V shed 0 bases and J shed 12 bases, with 13 bases lying between them. CDR1 is SGHDT, CDR2 YYEEEE, per germline.